This is a list of T cell receptor beta chains from one sample in a study of early T cells in non-severe SARS-CoV-2 infection. MiXCR, run by TCRdb on the 5' RACE reads, gives a single entry per CDR3 protein. This sample carries about 60,000 distinct CDR3 sequences, around 8.9% of them seen once, and the ten largest clones take 15% to 20%. Sequenced material: whole blood. The source of these receptors is an adult who was a healthcare worker with PCR-confirmed SARS-CoV-2 infection or an uninfected control (not recorded which). The CDR3 runs from the conserved cysteine through the conserved F or W. Fields, in order: V gene, CDR3 protein.

TRBV3-1	CASSHNPVDRLAKQFF
TRBV7-9	CALSRLGVFTEAFF
TRBV20-1	CSASGGRSYNEQFF
TRBV28	CASSSLPGLAGGVYNEQFF
TRBV7-9	CASSFSSYEQYF
TRBV28	CASRTGKGSPLHF
TRBV29-1	CSVGPTSLEQYF
TRBV7-3	CASSPNDRGREQYF
TRBV19	CASSIGGLWHGISGANVLTF
TRBV6-5	CASSYVVSVMNTEAFF
TRBV7-2	CASSTRYNEQFF
TRBV5-1	CASSLAGQANQPQHF
TRBV15	CATSRGSKETQYF
TRBV7-9	CASSPRGSNYGYTF
TRBV11-2	CASSLVGQNEQYF
TRBV4-1	CASSPWGAGQPQHF
TRBV28	CASSFFSGEGYNEQFF
TRBV12-3/TRBV12-4	CASSSSWGTEAFF
TRBV6-1	CASRENWQGAYEQYF
TRBV14	CASSRQGRNTGELFF
TRBV28	CGSTGNTEAFF
TRBV20-1	CSARTPRGGYGYTF
TRBV7-2	CASSRSIAGGGFKYF
TRBV7-9	CASSPTNTYNEQFF
TRBV4-2	CASSPRLAGDGEQYF
TRBV6-1	CASSPTSLAGAPSGELFF
TRBV6-2/TRBV6-3	CASSGGRAYNEQFF
TRBV29-1	CSAGRSTDTQYF
TRBV14	CASSPQATGARSNQPQHF
TRBV4-3	CASSQDTGEQYF
TRBV2	CASRSLARVTSADTQYF
TRBV27	CASSPMGDYGYTF
TRBV29-1	CSVGGAGTSYEQYF
TRBV5-5	CASSQGTSGGLASDTQYF
TRBV27	CASGRWPGSYEQYF
TRBV29-1	CSVERVGRVTEAFF
TRBV7-2	CASSLSPPGQGSEQYF
TRBV28	CASRQGTGGRDTQYF
TRBV2	CASSENRDRPFANTGELFF
TRBV15	CATSRTRTSSENTIYF
TRBV30	CAWKSNGRAGDTQYF
TRBV29-1	CSVEGNYNEQFF
TRBV20-1	CSAREAYNQPQHF
TRBV20-1	CSARRVWRDNEQFF
TRBV5-4	CASSLLGGSENIQYF
TRBV3-1	CASSQDLGSGIEQFF
TRBV6-5	CASSYVAGDYNEQFF
TRBV7-9	CASSSIGGFGYTF
TRBV7-3	CASSLQDGEQFF
TRBV10-3	CAISEDNREQFF
TRBV28	CASTLGSQPQHF
TRBV30	CAREGGHYGYTF
TRBV27	CASSPPHPTGGSYEQYF
TRBV4-3	CASSLADTYNEQFF
TRBV28	CASSTSGTSSYEQYF
TRBV15	CATSDRDWQPQHF
TRBV7-9	CASSLGDRVLNQPQHF
TRBV7-2	CASSLAASSGTGQYF